These T cell receptor beta chains were read from a single sample in a study of Ad26.COV2.S vaccination and SARS-CoV-2 variants. Only in-frame clones appear in the TCRdb table, and some are missing; sequencing was by immunoSEQ multiplex PCR. The profile shows roughly 400,000 clones, 92% of them singletons. The source was peripheral blood, collected in a trial of Ad26.COV2.S vaccine versus placebo. The receptors derive from a person aged 18-65 years who received the Ad26.COV2.S COVID-19 vaccine or a placebo. The CDR3 runs from the conserved cysteine through the conserved F or W. The order of the fields is J gene, V gene, clone size, D gene, CDR3 DNA, CDR3 protein. The D gene is left open where the match is weak. Size values are once, few and many counts, or a class for expanded clones, and some rows have none.

TRBJ2-1 TRBV28 NA NA TGTGCCAGCACCGAACAGGGACTCGGGGGCAATGAGCAGTTCTTC CASTEQGLGGNEQFF
TRBJ1-2 TRBV19 NA NA TGTGCCAGTAGTATAGTCGGGGGAGCTAACTATGGCTACACCTTC CASSIVGGANYGYTF
TRBJ2-1 TRBV6-5 few TRBD2 TGTGCCAGCAGAACCGGGACTACCGCCTACAATGAGCAGTTCTTC CASRTGTTAYNEQFF
TRBJ2-5 TRBV10-3 NA TRBD1 TGTGCCATCAGTAGGACAGGGGGACAAGAGACCCAGTACTTC CAISRTGGQETQYF
TRBJ1-1 TRBV7-8 once NA TGTGCCAGCAGCTTGGGACACTGGGGGACTGAGAACACTGAAGCTTTCTTT CASSLGHWGTENTEAFF
TRBJ1-6 TRBV10-2 NA TRBD1 TGCGCCAGCAGAGACCAGACAGGGACTAATTCACCCCTCCACTTT CASRDQTGTNSPLHF
TRBJ2-7 TRBV28 NA NA TGTGCCAGCAGTCTAGCCTCACCCCAGGGATCCGAGCAGTACTTC CASSLASPQGSEQYF
TRBJ2-7 TRBV7-9 NA TRBD1 TGTGCCAGCAGCCCAACAGGGGGAGAGCAGTACTTC CASSPTGGEQYF
TRBJ2-7 TRBV18 NA NA TGTGCCAGCTCACCCAAGGACGTCGGCGAGCAGTACTTC CASSPKDVGEQYF
TRBJ2-7 TRBV5-5 NA NA TGTGCCAGCAGCTTGTTCTTCTCCTACGAGCAGTACTTC CASSLFFSYEQYF
TRBJ2-5 TRBV5-6 NA TRBD1 TGTGCCAGCAGCTTCACCGCCACAGGGGCTTTTCAAGAGACCCAGTACTTC CASSFTATGAFQETQYF
TRBJ2-7 TRBV30 NA NA TGTGCCTGGAGTGTACTTGGATACGAGCAGTACTTC CAWSVLGYEQYF
TRBJ2-1 TRBV6-6 NA NA TGTGCCAGCGGAACTCGGGACCGGAGCTCCTACAATGAGCAGTTCTTC CASGTRDRSSYNEQFF
TRBJ1-5 TRBV7-6 NA NA TGTGCCAGCAGCCACGACCACAATCAGCCCCAGCATTTT CASSHDHNQPQHF
TRBJ2-4 TRBV7-8 NA NA TGTGCCAGCAGCCCCGGGGGTGGACAGACAAAAAACATTCAGTACTTC CASSPGGGQTKNIQYF
TRBJ2-7 TRBV5-1 NA NA TGCGCCTCCTCCGAAACAACAGGGAACGAGCAGTACTTC CASSETTGNEQYF
TRBJ1-4 TRBV5-1 NA TRBD1 TGCGCCAGCAGCACCGACACAGGGGGCGTAGGTGAAAAACTGTTTTTT CASSTDTGGVGEKLFF
TRBJ1-4 TRBV5-6 NA NA TGTGCCAGCAGCTTGTCCCGCTTACCGAAGAGTAATGAAAAACTGTTTTTT CASSLSRLPKSNEKLFF
TRBJ1-4 TRBV6-2/TRBV6-3 NA NA TGTGCCAGCAGTTACCAAGCGGGAGGCGCTAATGAAAAACTGTTTTTT CASSYQAGGANEKLFF
TRBJ1-1 TRBV30 NA NA TGTGCCTGGAACCCCGGACTGATGAACACTGAAGCTTTCTTT CAWNPGLMNTEAFF
TRBJ2-5 TRBV19 NA NA TGTGCCAGTACAGCAGGGGGGGTACAAGAGACCCAGTACTTC CASTAGGVQETQYF
TRBJ2-1 TRBV12-5 once TRBD2 TGTGCTAGTGGTTTCTCGGGGACTAGCAATGAGCAGTTCTTC CASGFSGTSNEQFF
TRBJ2-7 TRBV15 NA TRBD2 TGTGCCACCAGCAGAGACGCTAGCGGGGGTTACGAGCAGTACTTC CATSRDASGGYEQYF
TRBJ1-4 TRBV3-1/TRBV3-2 few NA TGTGCCAGCAGCCTGGGTCCCACCGCGGAAAAACTGTTTTTT CASSLGPTAEKLFF
TRBJ1-6 TRBV5-5 NA NA TGTGCCAGCAGCTTGAGTAGCTCCTATAATTCACCCCTCCACTTT CASSLSSSYNSPLHF
TRBJ2-4 TRBV7-9 NA NA TGTGCCAGCAGCTTAGTTCAGGGGCTATTGGCCAAAAACATTCAGTACTTC CASSLVQGLLAKNIQYF
TRBJ2-1 TRBV7-9 NA NA TGTGCCAGCAGCTCCGACCCTCCGGGACAAGATCCCAATGAGCAGTTCTTC CASSSDPPGQDPNEQFF
TRBJ1-6 TRBV6-6 NA TRBD1 TGTGCCAGCAGTACCGCGGCAGGGGGATCACCCCTCCACTTT CASSTAAGGSPLHF
TRBJ1-2 TRBV28 once TRBD1 TGTGCCAGCAGTTATGCCGGACAGGGGGTCTATGGCTACACCTTC CASSYAGQGVYGYTF
TRBJ2-3 TRBV7-2 NA TRBD2 TGTGCCAGCAGCTCCCGGACTAGCAGAGACACAGATACGCAGTATTTT CASSSRTSRDTDTQYF
TRBJ2-3 TRBV9 NA TRBD2 TGTGCCAGCAGCGTAGGAGCGGGGGGCTCAGATACGCAGTATTTT CASSVGAGGSDTQYF
TRBJ2-3 TRBV25-1 once TRBD1 TGTGCCAGCAGTGAATTAAAGGGGGCCGGCACAGATACGCAGTATTTT CASSELKGAGTDTQYF
TRBJ1-6 TRBV9 NA TRBD1 TGTGCCAGCAGCCCCGACAGGGGGCTGGCTTCACCCCTCCACTTT CASSPDRGLASPLHF
TRBJ1-4 TRBV7-9 NA NA TGTGCCAGCAGCTTAGGCGACTCTGCAACTAATGAAAAACTGTTTTTT CASSLGDSATNEKLFF
TRBJ2-1 TRBV5-1 NA NA TGCGCCAGCAGCTTAATAGCGGCGAACAATGAGCAGTTCTTC CASSLIAANNEQFF
TRBJ2-5 TRBV10-3 NA NA TGTGCCATCAGTGGGGCAGGGGAGGAGACCCAGTACTTC CAISGAGEETQYF
TRBJ1-1 TRBV19 NA NA TGTGCCAGTAGCCCAGGCAGGGGGAACACTGAAGCTTTCTTT CASSPGRGNTEAFF
TRBJ1-2 TRBV30 NA NA TGTGCCTGGAGTGTACTCGGTGTTGGCTACACCTTC CAWSVLGVGYTF
TRBJ1-3 TRBV5-4 NA NA TGTGCCAGCAGTGGCCCGACGGGGCCGGGAAACACCATATATTTT CASSGPTGPGNTIYF
TRBJ2-2 TRBV2 NA TRBD2 TGTGCCAGCCGGGGGGTCTGGACCGGGGAGCTGTTTTTT CASRGVWTGELFF
TRBJ2-4 TRBV3-1/TRBV3-2 NA TRBD1 TGTGCCAGCAGACCCGGGACAGGGAAAAACATTCAGTACTTC CASRPGTGKNIQYF
TRBJ1-2 TRBV7-9 NA NA TGTGCCAGCAGCTTCTTTAGGGAGGGCTATGGCTACACCTTC CASSFFREGYGYTF
TRBJ2-7 TRBV19 once TRBD1 TGTGCCAGTAGTATTGGCGTAGGGGGCTGGGAGCAGTACTTC CASSIGVGGWEQYF
TRBJ1-1 TRBV12-5 NA NA TGTGCTAGTGGTTTGGTAAAGAGTGGAACTGAGATTTTGCTGAACACTGAAGCTTTCTTT CASGLVKSGTEILLNTEAFF
TRBJ1-2 TRBV4-3 NA NA TGCGCCAGCAGCCAAGGGCGGCTATCAGCTAACTATGGCTACACCTTC CASSQGRLSANYGYTF
TRBJ2-2 TRBV7-2 NA TRBD1 TGTGCCAGCAGCCGGGACAGCCTCACCGGGGAGCTGTTTTTT CASSRDSLTGELFF
TRBJ2-1 TRBV30 NA TRBD1 TGTGCCTGGAGTCGCGGGACAGGGCGAGGAAATGAGCAGTTCTTC CAWSRGTGRGNEQFF
TRBJ1-1 TRBV6-6 NA NA TGTGCCAGCAGACGTTCGACCCCGGACACTGAAGCTTTCTTT CASRRSTPDTEAFF
TRBJ2-1 TRBV5-1 NA NA TGCGCCAGCAGCAAAGGACAGACTTCCTCCTACAATGAGCAGTTCTTC CASSKGQTSSYNEQFF
TRBJ2-7 TRBV6-6 NA TRBD1 TGTGCCAGCATCGCTAGACAGGGTAGTCCCTACGAGCAGTACTTC CASIARQGSPYEQYF
TRBJ2-7 TRBV6-1 NA NA TGTGCCAGCAGTTCTCCGGGACTAGGGGGCCACGAGCAGTACTTC CASSSPGLGGHEQYF
TRBJ2-1 TRBV6-5 NA TRBD1 TGTGCCAGCAGACTACAGGGGAATGAGCAGTTCTTC CASRLQGNEQFF
TRBJ2-3 TRBV9 NA NA TGTGCCAGCAGCGTAGGGGGGGTAGATACGCAGTATTTT CASSVGGVDTQYF
TRBJ1-2 TRBV5-6 NA TRBD1 TGTGCCAGCAGCTTAGACAGGGTTATTGTTGGCTACACCTTC CASSLDRVIVGYTF
TRBJ2-5 TRBV7-9 NA TRBD2 TGTGCCAGCAGCACCCTAGCGGGGGGTAGGGAAGAGACCCAGTACTTC CASSTLAGGREETQYF
TRBJ2-3 TRBV24-1 NA TRBD1 TGTGCCACCAGTGACTCCGGGGACAGGGTTATGCCAGATACGCAGTATTTT CATSDSGDRVMPDTQYF
TRBJ1-2 TRBV6-1 NA NA TGTGCCAGCAGTGAAGCCCTCACCCCCGGCTATGGCTACACCTTC CASSEALTPGYGYTF
TRBJ2-7 TRBV29-1 NA NA TGCAGCGTTCAAAGGGGGTCCGAGCAGTACTTC CSVQRGSEQYF
TRBJ1-4 TRBV21-1 NA NA TGTGCCAGCAGCAAAGGAGCAGGGAACGAAAAACTGTTTTTT CASSKGAGNEKLFF